Sequencing of this T cell receptor (beta chain) was carried out in a study of shared clonotypes between healthy human individuals. The wider study: Three plates each covered CD4 naive and memory; CD8 naive two, CD8 memory one. Study-wide points: Sampling used blood alone; tissue repertoires probably differ.

The assay was immunoSEQ multiplex PCR, and TCRdb's table has in-frame clones only and misses some. The sample has under 2.5 million clones, about 90% seen once. In the case of this clone: Its antigen is currently unknown.

The origin of this receptor is a man aged 18 to 35 in good health. Some clones in this sample may be carry-over from other donors' samples. What was sequenced was naive CD4+ T cells from PBMCs. The sample's subset: CD45RA+ positively selected.

The CDR3 is CASSPPAGRGLNEQFF. The CDR3 bases are TGTGCCAGCTCACCGCCAGCGGGAAGGGGGCTTAATGAGCAGTTCTTC. This chain connects TRBV18 to TRBJ2-1; D possibly matches TRBD1 or TRBD2 (7 bases each). V was cut by 3 bases and J by 7 bases, with 19 bases left in between. The CDR3 is 16 amino acids. CDR1 and CDR2 (germline): KGHSH, LQKENI.